The 2 T cell receptor beta chains given below trace back to one sample, sequenced in a study of human CD8 memory T cell subsets. TCR beta libraries were made by UMI-labeled 5' RACE. TCRdb reanalyzed the 5' RACE reads, giving one entry per CDR3 protein sequence and no DNA. The sample has fewer than 6,500 distinct CDR3 sequences. The sequencing sample was made of CD8+ effector memory T cells (TEM) sorted from PBMCs. Subset given: effector memory CD8 T cells, CCR7- CD45RO+ CD95+. The receptors here all came from a human donor in good health.

The genes are TRBV28 and TRBJ1-1. The CDR3 runs 17 residues. CDR1 is MDHEN, CDR2 SYDVKM, per germline. CDR3 sequence reads: CASSSSSLGRDPTEAFF. Combining the CDR3 with reference TRBV28 and TRBJ1-1 gives the whole variable domain DVKVTQSSRYLVKRTGEKVFLECVQDMDHENMFWYRQDPGLGLRLIYFSYDVKMKEKGDIPEGYSVSREKKERFSLILESASTNQTSMYLCASSSSSLGRDPTEAFFGQGTRLTVV.

The gene calls are TRBV9 and TRBJ2-1; the D call of TRBD2 rests on TCRdb alone, since no DNA is present to check it. The CDR3 extends over 17 amino acids. The germline V gene encodes CDR1 SGDLS and CDR2 YYNGEE. This CDR3 reads CASSVAGSGINYNEQFF.